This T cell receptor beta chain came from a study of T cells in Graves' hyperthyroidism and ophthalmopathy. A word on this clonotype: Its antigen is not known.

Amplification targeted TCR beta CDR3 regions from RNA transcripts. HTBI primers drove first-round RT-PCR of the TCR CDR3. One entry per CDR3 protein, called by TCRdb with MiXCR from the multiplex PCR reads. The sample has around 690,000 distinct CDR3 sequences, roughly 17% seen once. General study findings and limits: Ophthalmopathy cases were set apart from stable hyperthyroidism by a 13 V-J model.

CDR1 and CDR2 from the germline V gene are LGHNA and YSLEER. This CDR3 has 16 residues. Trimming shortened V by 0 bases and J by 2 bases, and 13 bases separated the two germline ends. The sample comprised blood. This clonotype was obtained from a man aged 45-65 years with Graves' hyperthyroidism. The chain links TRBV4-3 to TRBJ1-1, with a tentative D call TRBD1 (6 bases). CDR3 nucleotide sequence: TGCGCCAGCAGCCAAGATCGTGCGGACAGTAACACTGAAGCTTTCTTT. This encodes CASSQDRADSNTEAFF.